This T cell receptor beta chain was sequenced during a study of shared clonotypes between healthy human individuals. General observations from the study: The study's rarefaction showed incomplete sorted-subset sequencing despite large depth.

Regarding this clone: Antigen unknown.

Using immunoSEQ multiplex PCR, the repertoire was profiled, and TCRdb retains in-frame clones only, with some absent. Here the sample spans about 2.3 million clones, 85% to 95% being singletons. Per the germline V gene, CDR1 is SNHLY and CDR2 is FYNNEI. The CDR3 runs to 15 residues. The V segment lost 4 bases and the J segment 4 bases; nucleotides outside the gene matches: 8. The chain couples TRBV2 to TRBJ1-1; 8 bases are shared with TRBD1. The sample was naive CD4+ T cells from PBMCs. The subset: CD45RA+ positively selected. This sequence originates from a man in his late teens or twenties in good health. Some clones in this sample may be carry-over from other donors' samples. The CDR3 loop is CASSAEMGQATEAFF. The CDR3 DNA reads TGTGCCAGCAGTGCGGAGATGGGACAGGCCACTGAAGCTTTCTTT.